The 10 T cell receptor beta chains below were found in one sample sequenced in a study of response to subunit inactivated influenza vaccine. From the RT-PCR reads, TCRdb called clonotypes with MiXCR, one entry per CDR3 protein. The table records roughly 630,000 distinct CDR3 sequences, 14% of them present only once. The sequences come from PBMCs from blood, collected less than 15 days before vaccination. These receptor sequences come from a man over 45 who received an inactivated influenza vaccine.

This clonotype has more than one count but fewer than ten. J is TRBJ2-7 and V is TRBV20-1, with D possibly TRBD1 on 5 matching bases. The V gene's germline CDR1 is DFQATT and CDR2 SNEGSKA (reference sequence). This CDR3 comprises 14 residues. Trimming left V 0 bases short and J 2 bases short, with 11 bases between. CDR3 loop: CSARDLTGAYEQYF. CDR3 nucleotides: TGCAGTGCTAGAGATCTAACAGGAGCCTACGAGCAGTACTTC.

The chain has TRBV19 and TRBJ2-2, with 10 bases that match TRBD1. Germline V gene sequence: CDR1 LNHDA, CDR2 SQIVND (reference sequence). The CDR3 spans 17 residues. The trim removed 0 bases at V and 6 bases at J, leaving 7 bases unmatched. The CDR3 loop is CASSIDLGTGVAGELFF. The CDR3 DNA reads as TGTGCCAGTAGTATAGATCTGGGGACAGGGGTCGCCGGGGAGCTGTTTTTT.

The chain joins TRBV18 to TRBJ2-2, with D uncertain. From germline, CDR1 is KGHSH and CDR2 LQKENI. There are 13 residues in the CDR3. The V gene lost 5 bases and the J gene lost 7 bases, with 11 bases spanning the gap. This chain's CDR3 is CASSMIEGGELFF. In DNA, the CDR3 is TGTGCCAGCTCAATGATAGAAGGCGGGGAGCTGTTTTTT.

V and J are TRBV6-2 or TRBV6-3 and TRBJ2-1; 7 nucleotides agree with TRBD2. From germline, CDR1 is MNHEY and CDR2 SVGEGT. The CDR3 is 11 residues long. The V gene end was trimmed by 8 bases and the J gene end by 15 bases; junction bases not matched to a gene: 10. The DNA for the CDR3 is TGTGCCAGCCGGTTCGGACTAGATTGGTTCTTC. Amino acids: CASRFGLDWFF.

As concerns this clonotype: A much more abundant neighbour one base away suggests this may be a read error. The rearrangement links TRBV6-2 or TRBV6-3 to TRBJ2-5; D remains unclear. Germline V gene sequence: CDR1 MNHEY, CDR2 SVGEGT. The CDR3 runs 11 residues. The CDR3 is CASSYKESQYF. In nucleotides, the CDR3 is TGTGCCAGCAGTTACAAAGAGTCCCAGTACTTC.

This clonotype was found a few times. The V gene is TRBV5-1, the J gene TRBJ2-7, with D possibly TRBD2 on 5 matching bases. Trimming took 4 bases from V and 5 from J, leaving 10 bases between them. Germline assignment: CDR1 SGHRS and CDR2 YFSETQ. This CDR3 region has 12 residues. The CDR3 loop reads CASSTGLDEQYF. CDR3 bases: TGCGCCAGCAGCACTGGACTGGACGAGCAGTACTTC.

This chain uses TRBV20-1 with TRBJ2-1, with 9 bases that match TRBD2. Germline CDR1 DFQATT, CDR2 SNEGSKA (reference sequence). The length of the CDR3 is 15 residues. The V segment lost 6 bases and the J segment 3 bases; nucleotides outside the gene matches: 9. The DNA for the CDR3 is TGCAGTGCCCCACTGATGACTAGCGGCTACAATGAGCAGTTCTTC. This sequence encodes CSAPLMTSGYNEQFF.

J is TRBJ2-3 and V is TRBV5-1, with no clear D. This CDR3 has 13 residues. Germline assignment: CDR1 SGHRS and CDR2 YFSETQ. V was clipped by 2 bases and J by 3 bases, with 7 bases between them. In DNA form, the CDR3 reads TGCGCCAGCAGCTTCATAGTTACAGATACGCAGTATTTT. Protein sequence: CASSFIVTDTQYF. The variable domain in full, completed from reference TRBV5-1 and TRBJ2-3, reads KAGVTQTPRYLIKTRGQQVTLSCSPISGHRSVSWYQQTPGQGLQFLFEYFSETQRNKGNFPGRFSGRQFSNSRSEMNVSTLELGDSALYLCASSFIVTDTQYFGPGTRLTVL.

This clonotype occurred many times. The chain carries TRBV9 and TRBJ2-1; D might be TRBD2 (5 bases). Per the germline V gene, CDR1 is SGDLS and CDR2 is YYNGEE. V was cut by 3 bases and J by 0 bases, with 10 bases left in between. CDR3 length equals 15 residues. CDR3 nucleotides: TGTGCCAGCAGCGCGAGCGGAAGCTCCTACAATGAGCAGTTCTTC. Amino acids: CASSASGSSYNEQFF.

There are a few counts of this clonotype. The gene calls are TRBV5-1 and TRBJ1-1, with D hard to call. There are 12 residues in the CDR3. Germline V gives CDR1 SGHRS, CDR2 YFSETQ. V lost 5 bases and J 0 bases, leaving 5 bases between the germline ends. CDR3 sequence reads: CASRAMNTEAFF. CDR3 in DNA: TGCGCCAGCAGAGCCATGAACACTGAAGCTTTCTTT.